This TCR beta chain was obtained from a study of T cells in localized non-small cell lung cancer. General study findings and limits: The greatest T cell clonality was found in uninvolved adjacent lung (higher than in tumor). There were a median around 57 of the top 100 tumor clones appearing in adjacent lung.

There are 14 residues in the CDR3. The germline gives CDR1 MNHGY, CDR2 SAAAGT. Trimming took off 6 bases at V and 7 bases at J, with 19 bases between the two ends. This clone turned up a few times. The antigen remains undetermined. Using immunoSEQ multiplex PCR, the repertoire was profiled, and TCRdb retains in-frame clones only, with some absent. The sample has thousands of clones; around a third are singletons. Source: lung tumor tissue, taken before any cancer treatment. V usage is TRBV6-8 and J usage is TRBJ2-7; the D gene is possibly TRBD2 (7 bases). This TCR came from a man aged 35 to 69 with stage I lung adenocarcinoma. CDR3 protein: CASSKVQGRGEQYF. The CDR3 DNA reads TGTGCCAGCAGCAAGGTGCAGGGGCGGGGGGAGCAGTACTTC.